Presented here are 4 T cell receptor beta chains from one specimen sequenced in a study of cytomegalovirus exposure and HLA in healthy donors. PCR was performed using 60 Vbeta and 13 Jbeta primers. Profiling relied on immunoSEQ multiplex PCR, and the TCRdb table lists in-frame clones only, not all of them. Seen here are about 130,000 clones, about 75% observed once, and the top ten hold 6% to 8.5%. The sequencing sample was made of PBMCs. These receptors originate from a man aged 25 to 45 in good health and CMV-seronegative.

The chain uses TRBV7-2 and TRBJ2-1; TRBD2 aligns across 11 bases. With V trimmed by 6 bases and J by 10 bases, 8 bases remained unmatched. Germline V gene sequence: CDR1 SGHTA, CDR2 FQGNSA. The CDR3 runs 14 residues. Here the CDR3 reads CASSSTSGTGEQFF. As DNA, the CDR3 is TGTGCCAGCAGTTCGACTAGCGGGACGGGAGAGCAGTTCTTC.

The chain has TRBV28 and TRBJ2-3; 7 positions agree with TRBD2. Germline CDR1 reads MDHEN; CDR2 reads SYDVKM. The V segment lost 8 bases and the J segment 1 base; nucleotides outside the gene matches: 6. The CDR3 is made up of 14 amino acids. This CDR3 reads CASHGLVGTDTQYF. CDR3 in DNA: TGTGCCAGCCATGGACTAGTGGGCACAGATACGCAGTATTTT. Using reference TRBV28 and TRBJ2-3 for the parts outside the CDR3, the full variable domain is DVKVTQSSRYLVKRTGEKVFLECVQDMDHENMFWYRQDPGLGLRLIYFSYDVKMKEKGDIPEGYSVSREKKERFSLILESASTNQTSMYLCASHGLVGTDTQYFGPGTRLTVL.

The chain uses TRBV5-1 and TRBJ2-7; tentatively, D is TRBD2 (5 bases). CDR1 SGHRS and CDR2 YFSETQ come from the germline V gene. V was clipped by 2 bases and J by 1 base, with 10 bases between them. This CDR3 is 14 amino acids long. The CDR3 loop is CASSLRGNSYEQYF. The CDR3 bases are TGCGCCAGCAGCTTAAGAGGGAATTCCTACGAGCAGTACTTC.

This clone was seen more than once but under ten times. This chain connects TRBV5-1 to TRBJ2-3; 7 nucleotides align to TRBD1. The CDR3 length is 14 residues. Germline assignment: CDR1 SGHRS and CDR2 YFSETQ. V trimming: 2 bases; J trimming: 1 base; junction bases outside the gene matches: 1. CDR3 residues: CASSLQGRTDTQYF. CDR3 bases: TGCGCCAGCAGCTTACAGGGGCGCACAGATACGCAGTATTTT.